Listed here are 18 T cell receptor beta chains from one sample, sequenced in a study of blood T cell repertoires in COVID-19. Data came from immunoSEQ multiplex PCR; TCRdb stores just in-frame clones and leaves some out. Of a few hundred thousand clones listed, about 90% are singletons. The sample was PBMCs or T cells enriched from blood (not recorded which). These receptors were collected from a woman in her 50s in a cohort exposed to, infected with or recovered from COVID-19 (not recorded which).

V and J are TRBV28 and TRBJ2-3; D is undetermined. This CDR3 is 14 amino acids long. CDR1 is MDHEN, CDR2 SYDVKM, per germline. Trimming pared 8 bases from V and 2 bases from J, leaving 14 bases between. This CDR3 is CASSWAIFTDTQYF. The CDR3 bases are TGTGCCAGCTCCTGGGCCATCTTCACAGATACGCAGTATTTT.

This chain uses TRBV18 with TRBJ1-1, with 10 nucleotides matching TRBD1. Trimming took 7 bases from V and 1 from J; bases not matched to a gene: 0. Germline V gene data show CDR1 as KGHSH and CDR2 as LQKENI. The CDR3 has 13 residues. CDR3 in DNA: TGTGCCAGCTGGGACAGGGGGAACACTGAAGCTTTCTTT. Protein: CASWDRGNTEAFF.

This clone was observed a single time. The chain carries TRBV6-2 or TRBV6-3 and TRBJ1-1, with D possibly being TRBD1 (5 bases). V lost 0 bases and J lost 4, with 27 bases in between. Germline V CDR1 and CDR2: MNHEY, SVGEGT. The CDR3 has 20 amino acids. As DNA, the CDR3 is TGTGCCAGCAGTTACTCGAATACGTTTCTTATCAGGGTGGCTAGCACTGAAGCTTTCTTT. It yields the protein CASSYSNTFLIRVASTEAFF.

The V call is TRBV15, the J call TRBJ1-1; a possible D gene is TRBD1 (5 bases). The V gene lost 8 bases and the J gene lost 5 bases, with 24 bases spanning the gap. From germline, CDR1 is LNHNV and CDR2 YYDKDF (reference sequence). The CDR3 runs to 16 residues. The CDR3 coding sequence is TGTGCCACCCACCCCCTGTCTGGGTCCGGGGGGACTGAAGCTTTCTTT. Amino acids: CATHPLSGSGGTEAFF.

The rearrangement links TRBV6-4 to TRBJ1-6; 10 positions agree with TRBD1. The CDR3 sequence is 15 residues long. J was trimmed by 10 bases and V by 3 bases; bases with no gene match: 6. The germline V gene encodes CDR1 MRHNA and CDR2 SNTAGT. The CDR3 spells CASSEGGQGRSPLHF. The CDR3 DNA follows: TGTGCCAGCAGTGAAGGGGGACAGGGGAGGTCACCCCTCCACTTT.

The chain has TRBV12-3 or TRBV12-4 and TRBJ2-1; 7 bases fit TRBD2. There are 13 residues in the CDR3. J lost 13 bases, V lost 6 bases, and 12 bases had no gene match. The CDR3 here is CASSTGTILGQFF. The DNA of the CDR3 is TGTGCCAGCAGCACGGGGACTATCCTAGGACAGTTCTTC.

The chain joins TRBV10-2 to TRBJ2-1; 8 nucleotides agree with TRBD2. V shed 3 bases and J 8 bases; nucleotides not matched to a gene: 15. The CDR3 loop spans 17 amino acids. Per germline, CDR1 WSHSY and CDR2 SAAADI. CDR3 DNA sequence: TGCGCCAGCAGTGACCCCTTCTCCTCGGGGGGGGTACATGAGCAGTTCTTC. As protein: CASSDPFSSGGVHEQFF.

The chain is built from TRBV19 and TRBJ1-1, with D tentatively TRBD1 (6 bases). The CDR3 is 14 amino acids. From germline, CDR1 is LNHDA and CDR2 SQIVND (reference sequence). V lost 4 bases and J 6 bases, leaving 15 bases between the germline ends. CDR3 region: CASSTQGYRPEAFF. CDR3 nucleotide sequence: TGTGCCAGTAGTACTCAGGGGTACCGACCTGAAGCTTTCTTT.

The V and J genes are TRBV6-2 or TRBV6-3 and TRBJ2-7, with 10 bases identical to TRBD2. V lost 5 bases and J lost 5; bases outside the gene matches: 15. CDR3 size: 17 residues. Per germline, CDR1 MNHEY and CDR2 SVGEGT. CDR3 sequence (DNA): TGTGCCAGCAGTCATCGCCTGCTAGCGGGGGCAGCAAACGAGCAGTACTTC. Protein: CASSHRLLAGAANEQYF.

This clone was found a few times. CDR3 loop: CASRQTTNTEAFF. DNA of the CDR3: TGTGCCAGTAGGCAGACAACAAACACTGAAGCTTTCTTT. The chain carries TRBV19 and TRBJ1-1; D gene uncertain. This CDR3 region has 13 residues. Germline CDR1 reads LNHDA; CDR2 reads SQIVND (reference sequence). Trimming took off 6 bases at V and 2 bases at J, with 10 bases between the two ends. The full variable domain, completed using reference TRBV19 and TRBJ1-1, is DGGITQSPKYLFRKEGQNVTLSCEQNLNHDAMYWYRQDPGQGLRLIYYSQIVNDFQKGDIAEGYSVSREKKESFPLTVTSAQKNPTAFYLCASRQTTNTEAFFGQGTRLTVV.

The V gene is TRBV12-2, the J gene TRBJ1-4; the table calls TRBD1, which could not be checked here. TRBV12-2 is an annotated pseudogene. The CDR3 totals 18 residues. The DNA of the CDR3 is TGTGCAAGTCGCCCCAAAGGGAGGGACAGGGCGGCCGATGAAAAACTGTTTTTT. Its protein product is CASRPKGRDRAADEKLFF.

The CDR3 here is CASTGGQGRDQPQHF. CDR3 DNA: TGTGCCAGCACCGGGGGACAGGGGCGCGATCAGCCCCAGCATTTT. This chain joins TRBV6-5 and TRBJ1-5; 10 bases agree with TRBD1. Trimming removed 7 bases from V and 5 bases from J; junction bases left unmatched: 8. CDR3 length: 15 residues. From germline, CDR1 is MNHEY and CDR2 SVGAGI.

The rearrangement links TRBV16 to TRBJ1-3, with 7 bases fitting TRBD1. V dropped 1 base and J dropped 1; count of bases not matched to a gene: 4. Germline V lookup: CDR1 KGHSY, CDR2 FQNENV. There are 16 residues in the CDR3. The CDR3 loop is CASSQYTDRSGNTIYF. CDR3 bases: TGTGCCAGCAGCCAATATACGGACAGGTCTGGAAACACCATATATTTT.

Points on this clone: The same CDR3 also results from other DNA sequences found in this sample. The V gene is TRBV9, the J gene TRBJ2-5; 7 bases are a match to TRBD2. The CDR3 sequence is 13 residues long. Germline-derived CDR1 and CDR2 are SGDLS and YYNGEE. The V segment lost 1 base and the J segment 5 bases; nucleotides outside the gene matches: 2. The CDR3: CASSVSGAETQYF. CDR3 sequence (DNA): TGTGCCAGCAGCGTAAGCGGGGCGGAGACCCAGTACTTC.

A remark on this clone: A junction boundary mismatches the germline segment, possibly from a read error. This CDR3 reads CASSSTGDPGNTIYF. For the CDR3, the DNA is TGTGCTAGCAGTTCGACAGGGGACCCTGGAAACACCATATATTTT. The chain joins TRBV7-7 to TRBJ1-3; 8 nucleotides agree with TRBD1. The CDR3 contains 15 residues. Germline CDR1 and CDR2: SSHAT and FNYEAQ (reference sequence). Combining the CDR3 with reference TRBV7-7 and TRBJ1-3 gives the whole variable domain GAGVSQSPRYKVTKRGQDVTLRCDPISSHATLYWYQQALGQGPEFLTYFNYEAQPDKSGLPSDRFSAERPEGSISTLTIQRTEQRDSAMYRCASSSTGDPGNTIYFGEGSWLTVV.

The rearrangement links TRBV7-2 to TRBJ1-2; D remains unclear. V dropped 2 bases and J dropped 5 bases, with 12 bases sitting between them. Germline CDR1 and CDR2: SGHTA and FQGNSA. CDR3 length: 14 amino acids. In DNA form, the CDR3 reads TGTGCCAGCAGCTTACTTCGGGAGACGTATGGCTACACCTTC. Protein: CASSLLRETYGYTF. The variable domain in full, completed from reference TRBV7-2 and TRBJ1-2, reads GAGVSQSPSNKVTEKGKDVELRCDPISGHTALYWYRQSLGQGLEFLIYFQGNSAPDKSGLPSDRFSAERTGGSVSTLTIQRTQQEDSAVYLCASSLLRETYGYTFGSGTRLTVV.

This chain uses TRBV7-2 with TRBJ2-1; TRBD1 aligns across 9 bases. This CDR3 comprises 15 residues. Germline values: CDR1 SGHTA, CDR2 FQGNSA. V gave up 3 bases and J gave up 7 bases; unmatched junction bases: 7. The CDR3 here is CASSFDRGVKNEQFF. Here the CDR3 DNA reads TGTGCCAGCAGCTTCGACAGGGGGGTAAAAAATGAGCAGTTCTTC. Filled out from reference TRBV7-2 and TRBJ2-1, the complete variable domain reads GAGVSQSPSNKVTEKGKDVELRCDPISGHTALYWYRQSLGQGLEFLIYFQGNSAPDKSGLPSDRFSAERTGGSVSTLTIQRTQQEDSAVYLCASSFDRGVKNEQFFGPGTRLTVL.

J is TRBJ1-1 and V is TRBV18; a possible D gene is TRBD1 (6 bases). CDR1 and CDR2 from the germline V gene are KGHSH and LQKENI. CDR3 length equals 16 residues. Trimming stripped 3 bases from V and 5 bases from J, with 19 bases between. The CDR3 DNA is TGTGCCAGCTCACCCCCGATAGGCAGGGGTCGTACTGAAGCTTTCTTT. This gives the protein CASSPPIGRGRTEAFF.